Listed here are 11 T cell receptor beta chains from one sample, sequenced in a study of cytomegalovirus exposure and HLA in healthy donors. PCR amplification relied on 60 Vbeta primers (plus 13 Jbeta primers). Generated by immunoSEQ multiplex PCR, the TCRdb table keeps only in-frame clones and is missing some. This sample has 150,000 or so clones, with 65% to 80% found just once. Specimen: PBMCs. All receptors derive from a man aged 35-49 years in good health and CMV-seropositive.

This chain uses TRBV5-6 with TRBJ2-3; D possibly corresponds to TRBD2 (6 bases). This CDR3 contains 16 residues. Trimming cost V 3 bases and J 5 bases, with 19 bases left between them. Germline V CDR1 and CDR2: SGHDT, YYEEEE. The CDR3 DNA is TGTGCCAGCAGCTCCGGAGGGCCCTATGAGGGAGATACGCAGTATTTT. Protein: CASSSGGPYEGDTQYF.

This clone was detected once. This chain uses TRBV28 with TRBJ2-7; perhaps TRBD1 as D (6 bases). Germline V lookup: CDR1 MDHEN, CDR2 SYDVKM. The CDR3 runs 15 residues. Trimming pared 5 bases from V and 1 base from J, leaving 15 bases between. CDR3 in DNA: TGTGCCAGCAGTCTGGGGCCGACAGGATCCTACGAGCAGTACTTC. Its translation: CASSLGPTGSYEQYF.

In nucleotides, the CDR3 is TGCGCCAGCAGCTTGGCGCAAGCGGGAACAGATACGCAGTATTTT. The encoded protein is CASSLAQAGTDTQYF. This rearrangement joins TRBV5-1 to TRBJ2-3, with 7 bases matching TRBD2. This CDR3 has 15 residues. V was pared by 0 bases and J by 3 bases, with 4 bases of the junction left unmatched. CDR1 SGHRS and CDR2 YFSETQ come from the germline V gene.

The CDR3 sequence: CASSSDRAEKLFF. The DNA of the CDR3 is TGCGCCAGCAGCTCGGACAGGGCTGAAAAACTGTTTTTT. The V and J genes are TRBV5-1 and TRBJ1-4, with 8 bases matching TRBD1. Germline loops: CDR1 SGHRS, CDR2 YFSETQ. CDR3 length equals 13 residues. Unmatched junction bases numbered 2, after V lost 3 bases and J lost 7 bases.

The V and J genes are TRBV7-7 and TRBJ2-5; D might be TRBD2 (6 bases). CDR1 and CDR2 from the germline V gene are SSHAT and FNYEAQ (reference sequence). The CDR3 is 16 amino acids. V lost 1 base and J 2 bases, leaving 14 bases between the germline ends. This CDR3 reads CASSLGGAEWQETQYF. The DNA of the CDR3 is TGTGCCAGCAGCTTAGGCGGGGCCGAGTGGCAAGAGACCCAGTACTTC.

As to this clone: The same CDR3 also results from other DNA sequences found in this sample. The CDR3 is CAISESGGGYGYTF. In DNA, the CDR3 is TGTGCCATCAGTGAGTCTGGGGGGGGCTATGGCTACACCTTC. This chain uses TRBV10-3 with TRBJ1-2; possibly TRBD1 for D (5 bases). The V and J ends lost 0 bases and 4 bases respectively, with 9 bases between them. The CDR3 is 14 residues long. Germline CDR1 reads ENHRY; CDR2 reads SYGVKD.

In the case of this clone: A read error may account for a junction end that differs from germline. The J gene is TRBJ2-3, the V gene TRBV7-9; TRBD2 agrees at 9 bases. The CDR3 is 15 amino acids. Germline V CDR1 and CDR2: SEHNR, FQNEAQ (reference sequence). The CDR3 nucleotides read TGTTCCAGCAGCTTGGGCGGGAGGGGGACAGATACGCAGTATTTT. Protein sequence: CSSSLGGRGTDTQYF. Combining the CDR3 with reference TRBV7-9 and TRBJ2-3 gives the whole variable domain DTGVSQNPRHKITKRGQNVTFRCDPISEHNRLYWYRQTLGQGPEFLTYFQNEAQLEKSRLLSDRFSAERPKGSFSTLEIQRTEQGDSAMYLCSSSLGGRGTDTQYFGPGTRLTVL.

The rearrangement links TRBV9 to TRBJ2-2, with 9 bases lining up with TRBD2. CDR1 SGDLS and CDR2 YYNGEE come from the germline V gene. This CDR3 is built from 16 residues. V lost 2 bases and J lost 0; bases outside the gene matches: 2. The CDR3 DNA sequence: TGTGCCAGCAGCGTTAGCGGGAGTACGAACACCGGGGAGCTGTTTTTT. This translates into CASSVSGSTNTGELFF.

The chain is built from TRBV25-1 and TRBJ2-5; the match to TRBD1 covers 7 bases. CDR3 length: 16 residues. The trim removed 1 base at V and 2 bases at J, leaving 7 bases unmatched. Germline V lookup: CDR1 MGHDK, CDR2 SYGVNS. The CDR3 region is CASSEFGTGVQETQYF. The CDR3 region has the DNA TGTGCCAGCAGTGAATTCGGTACAGGGGTGCAAGAGACCCAGTACTTC.

The rearrangement links TRBV19 to TRBJ2-5; 11 bases are a match to TRBD2. V trimming: 4 bases; J trimming: 2 bases; junction bases outside the gene matches: 6. CDR3 length equals 16 residues. CDR1 and CDR2 from the germline V gene are LNHDA and SQIVND (reference sequence). The CDR3 DNA reads TGTGCCAGTAGTAGGCGACTAGCGGGATTTCAAGAGACCCAGTACTTC. Translating gives CASSRRLAGFQETQYF.

The chain has TRBV28 and TRBJ1-2, with 7 nucleotides matching TRBD1. This CDR3 region has 13 residues. The V and J ends lost 3 bases and 2 bases, in that order; junction bases with no gene match: 0. Germline V gene data show CDR1 as MDHEN and CDR2 as SYDVKM. In DNA, the CDR3 is TGTGCCAGCAGTTTGGGACAGAACTATGGCTACACCTTC. Its protein product is CASSLGQNYGYTF.